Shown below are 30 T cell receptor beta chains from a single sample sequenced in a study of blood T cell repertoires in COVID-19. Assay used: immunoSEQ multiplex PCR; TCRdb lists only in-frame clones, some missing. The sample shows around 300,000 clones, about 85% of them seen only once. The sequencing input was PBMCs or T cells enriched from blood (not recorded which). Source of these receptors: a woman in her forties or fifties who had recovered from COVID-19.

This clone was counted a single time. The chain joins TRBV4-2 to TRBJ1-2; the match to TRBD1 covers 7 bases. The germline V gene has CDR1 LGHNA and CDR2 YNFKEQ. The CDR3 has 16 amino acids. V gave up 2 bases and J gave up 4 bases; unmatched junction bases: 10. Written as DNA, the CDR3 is TGTGCCAGCAGCCAAACACATAGGGGGCGCGCCTATGGCTACACCTTC. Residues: CASSQTHRGRAYGYTF.

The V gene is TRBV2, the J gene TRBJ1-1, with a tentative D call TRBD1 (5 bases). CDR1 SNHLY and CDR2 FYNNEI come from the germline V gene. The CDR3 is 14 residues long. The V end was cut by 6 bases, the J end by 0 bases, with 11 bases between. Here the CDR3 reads CASREGRLNTEAFF. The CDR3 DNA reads TGTGCCAGCAGGGAGGGACGACTGAACACTGAAGCTTTCTTT.

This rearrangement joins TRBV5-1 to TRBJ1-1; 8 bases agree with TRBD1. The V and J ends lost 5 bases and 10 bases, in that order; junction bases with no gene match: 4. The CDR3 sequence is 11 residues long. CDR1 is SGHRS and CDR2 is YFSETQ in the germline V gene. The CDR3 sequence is CASSMDRVAFF. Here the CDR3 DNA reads TGCGCCAGCAGTATGGACAGGGTAGCTTTCTTT.

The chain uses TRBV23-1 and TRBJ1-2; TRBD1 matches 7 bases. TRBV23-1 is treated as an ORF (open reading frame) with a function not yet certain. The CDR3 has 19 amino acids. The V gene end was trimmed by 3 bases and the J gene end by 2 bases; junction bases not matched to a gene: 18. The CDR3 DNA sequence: TGCGCCAGCAGTCAGCGGTTAGCCGAGCAGGGGGGAACAAACTATGGCTACACCTTC. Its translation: CASSQRLAEQGGTNYGYTF.

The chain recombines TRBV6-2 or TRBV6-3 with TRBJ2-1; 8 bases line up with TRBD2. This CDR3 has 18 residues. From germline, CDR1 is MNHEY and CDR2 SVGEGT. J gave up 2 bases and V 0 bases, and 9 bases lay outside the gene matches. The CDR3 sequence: CASSYSPGAGAPYNEQFF. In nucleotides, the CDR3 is TGTGCCAGCAGTTACTCCCCAGGAGCGGGAGCCCCCTACAATGAGCAGTTCTTC.

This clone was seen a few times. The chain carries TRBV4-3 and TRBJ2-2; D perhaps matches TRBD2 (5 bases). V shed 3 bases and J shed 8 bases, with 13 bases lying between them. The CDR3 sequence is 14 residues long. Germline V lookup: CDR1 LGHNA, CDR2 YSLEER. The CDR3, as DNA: TGCGCCAGCAGCCAGGGAGCGGTGTCTGGGGAGCTGTTTTTT. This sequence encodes CASSQGAVSGELFF.

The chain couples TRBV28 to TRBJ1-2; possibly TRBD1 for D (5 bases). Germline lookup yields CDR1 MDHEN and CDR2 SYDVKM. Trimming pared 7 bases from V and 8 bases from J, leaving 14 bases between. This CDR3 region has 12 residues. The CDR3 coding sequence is TGTGCCAGCACCAGGGCCCCAAAAGGCTACACCTTC. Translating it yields CASTRAPKGYTF.

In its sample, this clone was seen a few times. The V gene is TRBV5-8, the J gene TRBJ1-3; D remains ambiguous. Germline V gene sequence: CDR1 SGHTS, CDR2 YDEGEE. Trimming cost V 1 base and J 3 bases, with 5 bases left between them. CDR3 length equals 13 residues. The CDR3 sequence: CASSLRGGNTIYF. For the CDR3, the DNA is TGTGCCAGCAGCTTGCGGGGTGGAAACACCATATATTTT.

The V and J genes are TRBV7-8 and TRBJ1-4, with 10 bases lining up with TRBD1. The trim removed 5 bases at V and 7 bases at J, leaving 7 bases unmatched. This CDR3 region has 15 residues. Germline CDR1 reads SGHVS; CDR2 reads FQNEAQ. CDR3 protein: CASSLDRGPGEKLFF. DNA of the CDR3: TGTGCCAGCAGCCTAGACAGGGGGCCTGGTGAAAAACTGTTTTTT.

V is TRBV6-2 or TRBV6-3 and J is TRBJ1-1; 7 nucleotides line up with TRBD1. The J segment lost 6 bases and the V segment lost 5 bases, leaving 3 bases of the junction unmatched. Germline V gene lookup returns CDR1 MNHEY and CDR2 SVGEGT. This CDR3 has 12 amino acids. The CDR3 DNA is TGTGCCAGCAGTACCGACAGGGCTGAAGCTTTCTTT. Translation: CASSTDRAEAFF.

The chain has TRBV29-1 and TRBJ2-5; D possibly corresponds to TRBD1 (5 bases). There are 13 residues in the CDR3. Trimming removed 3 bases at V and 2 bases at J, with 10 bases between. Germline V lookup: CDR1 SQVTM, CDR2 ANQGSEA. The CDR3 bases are TGCAGCGTTGACCAGGGTTCACAAGAGACCCAGTACTTC. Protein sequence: CSVDQGSQETQYF.

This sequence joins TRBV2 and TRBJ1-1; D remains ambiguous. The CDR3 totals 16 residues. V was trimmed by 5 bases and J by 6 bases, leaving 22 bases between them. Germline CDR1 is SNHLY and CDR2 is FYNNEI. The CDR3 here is CASSRGSGSQMAEAFF. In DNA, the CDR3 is TGTGCCAGCAGTAGAGGGTCGGGTAGCCAGATGGCTGAAGCTTTCTTT.

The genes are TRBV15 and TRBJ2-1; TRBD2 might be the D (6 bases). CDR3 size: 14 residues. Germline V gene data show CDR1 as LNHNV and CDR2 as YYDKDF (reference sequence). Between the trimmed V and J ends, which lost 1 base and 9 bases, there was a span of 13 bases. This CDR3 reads CATSRARGGTEQFF. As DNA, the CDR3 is TGTGCCACCAGCAGAGCTCGGGGAGGTACTGAGCAGTTCTTC.

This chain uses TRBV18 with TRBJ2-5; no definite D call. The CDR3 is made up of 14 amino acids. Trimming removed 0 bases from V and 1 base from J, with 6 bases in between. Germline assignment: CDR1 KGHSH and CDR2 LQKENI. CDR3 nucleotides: TGTGCCAGCTCACCACCGGTCGGCCAAGAGACCCAGTACTTC. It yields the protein CASSPPVGQETQYF.

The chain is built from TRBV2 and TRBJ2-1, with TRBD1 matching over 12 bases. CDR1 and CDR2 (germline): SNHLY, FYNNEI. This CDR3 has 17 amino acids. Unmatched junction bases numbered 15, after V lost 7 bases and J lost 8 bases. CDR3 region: CASTGTGGGGRGHEQFF. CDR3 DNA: TGTGCCAGCACCGGGACAGGGGGCGGCGGCCGCGGCCATGAGCAGTTCTTC.

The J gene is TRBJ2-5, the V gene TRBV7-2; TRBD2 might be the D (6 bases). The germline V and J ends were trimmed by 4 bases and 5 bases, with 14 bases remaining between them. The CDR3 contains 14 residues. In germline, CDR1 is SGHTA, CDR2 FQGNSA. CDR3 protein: CASSWGFAGETQYF. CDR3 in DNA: TGTGCCAGCAGCTGGGGCTTCGCGGGGGAGACCCAGTACTTC.

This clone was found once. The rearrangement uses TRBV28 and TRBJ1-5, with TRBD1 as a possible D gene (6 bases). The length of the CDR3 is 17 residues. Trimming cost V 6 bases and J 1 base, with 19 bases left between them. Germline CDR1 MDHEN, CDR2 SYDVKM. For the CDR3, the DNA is TGTGCCAGCAGGACCCAACAGGGACGGATAAGCAATCAGCCCCAGCATTTT. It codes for CASRTQQGRISNQPQHF.

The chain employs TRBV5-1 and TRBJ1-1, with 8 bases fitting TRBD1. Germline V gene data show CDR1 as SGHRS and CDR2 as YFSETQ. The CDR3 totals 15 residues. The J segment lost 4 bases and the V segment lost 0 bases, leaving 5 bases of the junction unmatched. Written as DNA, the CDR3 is TGCGCCAGCAGCTTGGTTCCAGGGGGCGTCACTGAAGCTTTCTTT. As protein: CASSLVPGGVTEAFF.

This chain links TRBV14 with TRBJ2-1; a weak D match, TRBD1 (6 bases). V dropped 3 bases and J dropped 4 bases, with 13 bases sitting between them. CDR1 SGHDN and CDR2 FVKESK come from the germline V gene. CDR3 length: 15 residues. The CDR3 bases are TGTGCCAGCAGCCACCTCACAGGGCCGTACAATGAGCAGTTCTTC. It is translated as CASSHLTGPYNEQFF.

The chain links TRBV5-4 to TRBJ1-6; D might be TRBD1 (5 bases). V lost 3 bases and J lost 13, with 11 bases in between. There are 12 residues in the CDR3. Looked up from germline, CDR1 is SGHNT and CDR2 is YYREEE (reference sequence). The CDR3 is CASSYLSGPLHF. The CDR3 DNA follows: TGTGCCAGCAGCTACCTATCAGGGCCCCTCCACTTT.

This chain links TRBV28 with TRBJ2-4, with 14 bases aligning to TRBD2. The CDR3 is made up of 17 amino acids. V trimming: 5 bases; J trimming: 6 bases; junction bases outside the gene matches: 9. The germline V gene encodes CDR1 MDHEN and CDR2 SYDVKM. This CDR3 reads CASSPGTSGRGLNIQYF. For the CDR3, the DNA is TGTGCCAGCAGTCCTGGGACTAGCGGGAGAGGGTTAAACATTCAGTACTTC.

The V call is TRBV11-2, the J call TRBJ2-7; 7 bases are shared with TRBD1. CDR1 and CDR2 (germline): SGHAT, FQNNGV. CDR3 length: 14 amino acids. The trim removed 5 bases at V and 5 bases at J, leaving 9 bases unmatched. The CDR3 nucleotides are TGTGCCAGCAGCCCCGGGACAGCCAGCAACGAGCAGTACTTC. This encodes CASSPGTASNEQYF.

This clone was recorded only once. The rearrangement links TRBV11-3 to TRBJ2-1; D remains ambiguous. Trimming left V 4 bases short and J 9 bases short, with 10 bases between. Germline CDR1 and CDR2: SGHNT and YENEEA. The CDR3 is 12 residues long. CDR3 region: CASSSDLGEQFF. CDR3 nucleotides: TGTGCCAGCAGCTCTGACCTAGGTGAGCAGTTCTTC.

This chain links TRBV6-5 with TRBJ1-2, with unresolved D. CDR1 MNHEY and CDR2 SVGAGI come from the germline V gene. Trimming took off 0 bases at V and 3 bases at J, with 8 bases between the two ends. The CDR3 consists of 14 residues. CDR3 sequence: CASSYSREYYGYTF. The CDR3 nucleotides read TGTGCCAGCAGTTACTCTCGGGAGTACTATGGCTACACCTTC.

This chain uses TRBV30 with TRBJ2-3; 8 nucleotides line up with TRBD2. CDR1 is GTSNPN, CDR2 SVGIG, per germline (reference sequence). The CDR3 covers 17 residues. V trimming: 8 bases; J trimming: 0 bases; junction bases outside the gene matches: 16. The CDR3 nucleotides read TGTGCCCGCGCCGGCTCGAAACTAGCGGCGAGCACAGATACGCAGTATTTT. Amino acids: CARAGSKLAASTDTQYF.

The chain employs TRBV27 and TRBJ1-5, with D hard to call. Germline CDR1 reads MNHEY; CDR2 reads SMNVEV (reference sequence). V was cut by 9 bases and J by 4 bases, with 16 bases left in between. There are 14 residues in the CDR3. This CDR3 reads CASRRTVDNQPQHF. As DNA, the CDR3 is TGTGCCAGTCGTCGGACTGTTGATAATCAGCCCCAGCATTTT.

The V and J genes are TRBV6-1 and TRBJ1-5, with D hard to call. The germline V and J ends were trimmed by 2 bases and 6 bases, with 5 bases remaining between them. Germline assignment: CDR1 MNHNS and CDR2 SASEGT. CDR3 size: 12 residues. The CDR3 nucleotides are TGTGCCAGCAGTGAAAATCGTCAGCCCCAGCATTTT. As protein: CASSENRQPQHF.

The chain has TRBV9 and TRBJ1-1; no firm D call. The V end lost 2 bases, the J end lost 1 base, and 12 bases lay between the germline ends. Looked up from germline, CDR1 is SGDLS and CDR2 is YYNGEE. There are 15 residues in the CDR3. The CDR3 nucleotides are TGTGCCAGCAGCGTCGGTCCGGGATGGAACACTGAAGCTTTCTTT. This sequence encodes CASSVGPGWNTEAFF.

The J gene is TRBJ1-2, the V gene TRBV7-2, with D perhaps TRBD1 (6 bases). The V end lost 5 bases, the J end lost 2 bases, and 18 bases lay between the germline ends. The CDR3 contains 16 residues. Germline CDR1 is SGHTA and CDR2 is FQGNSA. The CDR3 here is CASSPLSQGENYGYTF. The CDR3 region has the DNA TGTGCCAGCAGCCCCCTATCACAGGGCGAAAACTATGGCTACACCTTC. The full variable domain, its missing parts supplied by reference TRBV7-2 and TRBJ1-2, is GAGVSQSPSNKVTEKGKDVELRCDPISGHTALYWYRQSLGQGLEFLIYFQGNSAPDKSGLPSDRFSAERTGGSVSTLTIQRTQQEDSAVYLCASSPLSQGENYGYTFGSGTRLTVV.

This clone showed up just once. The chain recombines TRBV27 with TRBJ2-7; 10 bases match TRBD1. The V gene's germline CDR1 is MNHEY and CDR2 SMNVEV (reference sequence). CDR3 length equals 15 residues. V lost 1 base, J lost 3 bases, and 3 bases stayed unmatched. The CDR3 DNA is TGTGCCAGCAGTTTATACCGGGACAGGGGCTACGAGCAGTACTTC. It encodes CASSLYRDRGYEQYF.